This TCR beta chain was sequenced in a study of cytomegalovirus exposure and HLA in healthy donors. General study points: Within the data, a cluster of highly shared sequence variants was likely a sequencing artifact.

The primer mix had 60 Vbeta and 13 Jbeta primers. The data were produced by immunoSEQ multiplex PCR, yet TCRdb's version contains in-frame clones alone and is incomplete. The table records tens of thousands of clones, roughly 82% of them present only once. V lost 6 bases and J lost 3, with 15 bases in between. The CDR3 spans 16 residues. Per germline, CDR1 MDHEN and CDR2 SYDVKM. This clone was counted a few times. What it recognizes is unknown. The V call is TRBV28, the J call TRBJ2-6, with D possibly TRBD2 on 5 matching bases. This clonotype originated in a man in his thirties or forties in good health and CMV-seropositive. Material for sequencing was PBMCs. For the CDR3, the DNA is TGTGCCAGCAGCCCCCCCCGAGGACTTGGGGCCAACGTCCTGACTTTC. Translating it yields CASSPPRGLGANVLTF.